This T cell receptor (beta chain) was profiled in a study of shared clonotypes between healthy human individuals. Naive CD8 cells comprised CD45RO-negative, CCR7-positively selected cells, excluding terminally differentiated effector memory CD45RA+ cells. CDR3 size: 15 residues. The ends lost 3 bases at V and 4 bases at J; junction bases unmatched: 2. Germline V lookup: CDR1 SGDLS, CDR2 YYNGEE. Assay execution proceeded at the deep level. Profiling relied on immunoSEQ multiplex PCR, and the TCRdb table lists in-frame clones only, not all of them. Of about 2 million clones detected, about 95% appear once; the ten largest clones hold roughly 1%.

The clonotype originates from a man between 18 and 29 years old in good health. The sequenced material came from naive CD8+ T cells sorted from blood. The rearrangement joins TRBV9 to TRBJ2-7, with 15 bases that match TRBD2. The CDR3 DNA reads TGTGCCAGCAGCGCAGGGACTAGCGGGAGGTACGAGCAGTACTTC. Translating gives CASSAGTSGRYEQYF. The full variable domain, in which reference TRBV9 and TRBJ2-7 provide the parts outside the CDR3, is DSGVTQTPKHLITATGQRVTLRCSPRSGDLSVYWYQQSLDQGLQFLIQYYNGEERAKGNILERFSAQQFPDLHSELNLSSLELGDSALYFCASSAGTSGRYEQYFGPGTRLTVT.